This T cell receptor beta chain was sequenced in a study of PD-1 blockade in classical Hodgkin lymphoma (dated by TCRdb to 2019 to 2021). Notes on the research overall: Nivolumab dosing was 3 mg/kg intravenously every 2 weeks, continuing until either disease progression or unacceptable toxicity. To define a peripheral blood immune signature of response to PD-1 blockade in classical Hodgkin lymphoma, the study combined TCR beta sequencing with CyTOF. The paper as a whole reports these results and caveats: Trial patients achieving complete response had baseline diversity similar to newly diagnosed patients, whereas partial responders and progressors had significantly lower diversity. CD4+ but not CD8+ TCR diversity rose significantly by C4D1 (p=0.0027 vs p=0.16), most apparent in complete responders (p=0.02). Lower diversity was seen in patients whose nivolumab began less than 1 year after ASCT, and these patients were left out of later analyses so that immune reconstitution would not confound the results. The study covered only a single clinical trial cohort, and the causes of the repertoire differences, possibly disease activity or prior therapy, were still not defined. Baseline TCR diversity was reported as lower in newly diagnosed patients than in healthy donors, and lower still in relapsed/refractory patients.

Notes on this clone: The target of this receptor is not known. No much larger clonotype is one base removed from it; base qualities were not supplied.

The time point label for this specimen denotes: cycle 2 day 1 (C2D1) of nivolumab. Every trial patient had relapsed after autologous stem cell transplantation, and cohorts A, B and C differed in prior brentuximab vedotin exposure. A total of fewer than 70 patients with relapsed/refractory classical Hodgkin lymphoma made up the trial cohort, and each patient's best overall response was complete response, partial response or progressive disease. In the multi-cohort phase II CheckMate 205 trial, trial patients received single-agent nivolumab. An independent review committee assessed best overall response by applying the 2007 International Working Group response criteria. Trial PBMCs were collected just before the start of nivolumab (C1D1) and during therapy at cycle 2 day 1 and cycle 4 day 1. Peripheral blood was collected in 8 mL Vacutainer Cell Preparation Tubes, from which PBMCs were isolated by centrifugation and then cryopreserved.

At the junction V is shortened by 4 bases and J by 2 bases; bases outside the gene matches: 4. The CDR3 has 14 amino acids, counting the end cysteine and phenylalanine. The read is trimmed to its CDR3 DNA, 42 bases read in frame from base 1. The CDR1 and CDR2 encoded by the germline V gene (reference sequence) are MNHEY and SMNVEV. The Qiagen DNeasy kit was used to extract genomic DNA from unsorted PBMCs and from the negatively selected CD4+ and CD8+ fractions. Using primers that anneal to V and J segments, immunoSEQ multiplex PCR amplified the TCR beta CDR3 regions. Amplification bias was minimized using a synthetic immune receptor repertoire, and residual bias was removed computationally after sequencing. Under the source paper's analysis protocol: Custom Python scripts were used to quantify repertoire diversity as the Shannon entropy index. The unsorted, CD4+ and CD8+ repertoires were each analyzed separately, with the exception of combined analyses, where CD4+ and CD8+ sequences were merged in silico. A clone was considered expanded if an increase in frequency of at least 2-fold after treatment relative to C1D1 was found, and a pseudocount of 0.5 was applied to clones undetected at baseline. Clones with 0 or 1 copy at C1D1 were defined as singleton clones, while clones with 2 or more copies were defined as non-singleton clones. By matching protein sequences in sorted samples from the same patient, clones expanded in unsorted samples were annotated as CD4+, CD8+ or unknown. Wilcoxon tests on paired samples were used to test diversity changes from C1D1 to C4D1. The table comes from immuneACCESS by way of TCRdb, which keeps in-frame sequences with V and J called. Part of the clones is missing from these tables; in studies checked, under half for an unresolved V gene and the rest for unknown reasons. The V and J calls and the clone size are those of that table, but D and trimming were determined from the DNA. For this sample the table gives roughly 30,000 clones, of which less than 75% were detected only once. Roughly a quarter of the sample lies in the top ten.

The specimen comprised peripheral blood mononuclear cells (PBMCs), sampled before the second cycle of nivolumab. The V gene is TRBV27 and the J gene is TRBJ2-5; TRBD1 agrees with 7 junctional bases. This receptor was taken from a human donor with classical Hodgkin lymphoma. The CDR3 protein sequence reads: CASSSTGIQETQYF. In nucleotide form, the sequence is TGTGCCAGCAGTTCGACAGGGATTCAAGAGACCCAGTACTTC.